The 29 T cell receptor beta chains given below trace back to one sample, sequenced in a study of regulatory T cells in long-lasting Graves disease. The authors built TCR beta libraries using iRepertoire HTBI primers and Arm-PCR of CDR3 regions. From the multiplex PCR reads, TCRdb called clonotypes with MiXCR, one entry per CDR3 protein. The table lists 450,000 to 700,000 distinct CDR3 sequences, approximately 15% of them singletons. Time point indicated: newly diagnosed GD, antithyroid drugs for less than 3 months. Scientists built the TCR library using RNA that was extracted from PBMCs. Another study also made use of these data, one on T cells in Graves' hyperthyroidism and ophthalmopathy.

The material sequenced was peripheral blood mononuclear cells (PBMCs), taken at new diagnosis, from a patient treated with antithyroid drugs. The origin of the receptors is a man aged 30 to 39 with Graves disease.

In its sample, this clonotype was seen a few times. The chain links TRBV25-1 to TRBJ2-1; possible D gene TRBD2, 6 bases. This CDR3 has 11 amino acids. Trimming removed 6 bases at V and 9 bases at J, with 9 bases between. Germline CDR1 and CDR2: MGHDK and SYGVNS. The CDR3 region has the DNA TGTGCCAGCAGGCTAGCGAGTGAGCAGTTCTTC. It specifies CASRLASEQFF.

At least ten counts were recorded for this clonotype. Here the CDR3 reads CASSYTLHSGSWAYNEQFF. The CDR3 region has the DNA TGTGCCAGCAGTTACACCCTACATAGCGGGAGTTGGGCATACAATGAGCAGTTCTTC. The V and J genes are TRBV6-2 or TRBV6-3 and TRBJ2-1, with 9 bases that match TRBD2. The J segment lost 4 bases and the V segment lost 2 bases, leaving 15 bases of the junction unmatched. Germline CDR1 reads MNHEY; CDR2 reads SVGEGT. The CDR3 length is 19 residues.

This chain links TRBV3-1 with TRBJ2-5; 14 bases are a match to TRBD2. Trimming took 0 bases from V and 4 from J; bases not matched to a gene: 10. CDR1 and CDR2 (germline): LGHDT, YNNKEL (reference sequence). This CDR3 is built from 19 residues. CDR3 nucleotides: TGTGCCAGCAGCCAAGATCTCCTGACTAGCGGGAGGGCCGGAGAGACCCAGTACTTC. As protein: CASSQDLLTSGRAGETQYF.

This clonotype has ten or more counts. The V call is TRBV7-8, the J call TRBJ2-7; D remains ambiguous. The V end lost 3 bases, the J end lost 0 bases, and 9 bases lay between the germline ends. Germline V gives CDR1 SGHVS, CDR2 FQNEAQ. The CDR3 is 14 residues long. The CDR3 is CASSFGKSSYEQYF. The CDR3 coding sequence is TGTGCCAGCAGCTTCGGCAAGAGCTCCTACGAGCAGTACTTC.

In the case of this clonotype: A junction end diverges from the germline sequence, so it may reflect a read error. This rearrangement joins TRBV10-3 to TRBJ1-5, with 7 positions matching TRBD1. The CDR3 is made up of 15 amino acids. CDR1 and CDR2 from the germline V gene are ENHRY and SYGVKD. CDR3 residues: CAISNTGEGNQPQHF. CDR3 coding DNA: TGTGCCATCAGTAATACAGGGGAGGGAAATCAGCCCCAACATTTT.

The chain links TRBV12-3 or TRBV12-4 to TRBJ2-5; D is uncertain. CDR3 length equals 14 residues. V gave up 5 bases and J gave up 1 base, with 11 bases separating them. CDR3 protein: CASSPNPVQETQYF. As DNA, the CDR3 is TGTGCCAGCAGTCCCAATCCCGTCCAAGAGACCCAGTACTTC.

This clonotype was counted at least ten times. The CDR3, as DNA: TGTGCCAGCAGTTCCCGGGACAGGGTTGGGGACCTTAGCGGAGGGCCGGGTTACGAGCAGTACTTC. It is translated as CASSSRDRVGDLSGGPGYEQYF. This chain links TRBV6-2 or TRBV6-3 with TRBJ2-7; TRBD1 matches 9 bases. J was trimmed by 4 bases and V by 4 bases; bases with no gene match: 29. The CDR3 covers 22 residues. CDR1 is MNHEY and CDR2 is SVGEGT in the germline V gene.

This clonotype showed up many times. The CDR3 sequence is CSAQEGGVYEQYF. The CDR3 DNA follows: TGCAGTGCCCAAGAGGGGGGGGTCTACGAGCAGTACTTC. The chain combines TRBV20-1 with TRBJ2-7; TRBD2 is a possible D gene (7 bases). V was trimmed by 6 bases and J by 3 bases, leaving 15 bases between them. This CDR3 contains 13 residues. CDR1 and CDR2 (germline): DFQATT, SNEGSKA (reference sequence).

As concerns this clonotype: It may be a read error: a sequence one base away is much more abundant. The CDR3 loop is CASSEAWGNQPQHF. The CDR3 nucleotides read TGTGCCAGCAGTGAAGCCTGGGGCAATCAGCCCCAGCATTTT. V gene TRBV6-2 or TRBV6-3 combines with J gene TRBJ1-5; D gene unclear. Germline V gene sequence: CDR1 MNHEY, CDR2 SVGEGT. Deletions cut 5 bases from V and 2 bases from J, with 10 bases between. The CDR3 length is 14 residues.

This clonotype was observed a few times. A junction boundary mismatches the germline segment, possibly from a read error. CDR3 sequence reads: CASSNGLSGGAGANVLAF. CDR3 bases: TGCGCCAGCAGCAATGGACTTTCGGGGGGAGCTGGGGCCAACGTCCTGGCTTTC. The genes are TRBV5-1 and TRBJ2-6, with 7 bases lining up with TRBD2. Germline V gene lookup returns CDR1 SGHRS and CDR2 YFSETQ. This CDR3 region has 18 residues.

The chain is built from TRBV19 and TRBJ1-1, with 8 nucleotides matching TRBD1. The V gene's germline CDR1 is LNHDA and CDR2 SQIVND (reference sequence). V trimming: 5 bases; J trimming: 4 bases; junction bases outside the gene matches: 9. The CDR3 extends over 15 amino acids. This CDR3 is CASSPRQGMGTEAFF. DNA for the CDR3: TGTGCCAGTAGTCCTCGACAGGGGATGGGCACTGAAGCTTTCTTT. Combining the CDR3 with reference TRBV19 and TRBJ1-1 gives the whole variable domain DGGITQSPKYLFRKEGQNVTLSCEQNLNHDAMYWYRQDPGQGLRLIYYSQIVNDFQKGDIAEGYSVSREKKESFPLTVTSAQKNPTAFYLCASSPRQGMGTEAFFGQGTRLTVV.

The chain recombines TRBV20-1 with TRBJ2-7, with D possibly being TRBD2 (6 bases). Per the germline V gene, CDR1 is DFQATT and CDR2 is SNEGSKA (reference sequence). This CDR3 contains 13 residues. V was cut by 5 bases and J by 3 bases, with 14 bases left in between. This CDR3 is CSAVGGFIYEQYF. In DNA, the CDR3 is TGCAGTGCTGTCGGAGGGTTCATCTACGAGCAGTACTTC.

This chain uses TRBV9 with TRBJ1-2; 9 bases map to TRBD1. The CDR3 has 16 amino acids. The V segment lost 0 bases and the J segment 3 bases; nucleotides outside the gene matches: 6. The germline V gene has CDR1 SGDLS and CDR2 YYNGEE. The CDR3 region is CASSVVTTGGHYGYTF. The CDR3 nucleotides are TGTGCCAGCAGCGTAGTAACGACAGGGGGGCACTATGGCTACACCTTC.

As for this clonotype: A clone one base away is much larger, so this may be a read error. The chain employs TRBV20-1 and TRBJ2-2, with D possibly matching TRBD1 (5 bases). V lost 3 bases to trimming and J lost 7 bases, with 9 bases between them. The CDR3 spans 12 residues. Per germline, CDR1 DFQATT and CDR2 SNEGSKA (reference sequence). The CDR3 here is CSASRTNGELFF. For the CDR3, the DNA is TGCAGTGCTAGTCGGACAAACGGGGAGCTGTTTTTT.

This clonotype was picked up many times. The DNA of the CDR3 is TGTGCCAGCAGCCCCGGGGACGTCCCCGAGCAGTACTTC. This codes for CASSPGDVPEQYF. This chain links TRBV3-1 with TRBJ2-7, with D perhaps being TRBD1 or TRBD2 (5 bases each). The V end lost 4 bases, the J end lost 6 bases, and 13 bases lay between the germline ends. CDR3 length: 13 amino acids. Per the germline V gene, CDR1 is LGHDT and CDR2 is YNNKEL (reference sequence).

In its sample, this clonotype was seen a few times. The V gene is TRBV25-1, the J gene TRBJ2-5; 9 bases align to TRBD2. There are 14 residues in the CDR3. The germline V gene has CDR1 MGHDK and CDR2 SYGVNS. Losses at the gene ends were 10 bases for V and 2 bases for J; bases not matched to a gene: 8. The CDR3 DNA follows: TGTGCCACTTCGGGACTAGCTGTACAAGAGACCCAGTACTTC. As protein: CATSGLAVQETQYF. Full variable domain (outside the CDR3, taken from reference TRBV25-1 and TRBJ2-5): EADIYQTPRYLVIGTGKKITLECSQTMGHDKMYWYQQDPGMELHLIHYSYGVNSTEKGDLSSESTVSRIRTEHFPLTLESARPSHTSQYLCATSGLAVQETQYFGPGTRLLVL.

This clonotype was counted between two and nine times. Given the absence of the conserved phenylalanine or tryptophan at the CDR3 end, a read error is likely. The chain carries TRBV27 and TRBJ2-1; 11 nucleotides line up with TRBD2. V lost 5 bases to trimming and J lost 8 bases; unmatched junction nucleotides: 8. The CDR3 extends over 15 amino acids. The germline V gene encodes CDR1 MNHEY and CDR2 SMNVEV (reference sequence). The CDR3 reads CASSPTSGSRYEQFL. The DNA for the CDR3 is TGTGCCAGCAGTCCCACTAGCGGGAGTCGGTATGAGCAGTTCCTC.

In its sample, this clonotype was seen a few times. One junction end disagrees with the germline gene, perhaps due to a read error. The chain employs TRBV30 and TRBJ1-6; D may be TRBD1 (5 bases). CDR1 and CDR2 from the germline V gene are GTSNPN and SVGIG (reference sequence). The CDR3 contains 13 residues. The CDR3 coding sequence is TGTGCCTGGATCCAGGGTCCCGGTTCACCCCTCTACTTT. This translates into CAWIQGPGSPLYF. The full variable domain, its missing parts supplied by reference TRBV30 and TRBJ1-6, is SQTIHQWPATLVQPVGSPLSLECTVEGTSNPNLYWYRQAAGRGLQLLFYSVGIGQISSEVPQNLSASRPQDRQFILSSKKLLLSDSGFYLCAWIQGPGSPLYFGNGTRLTVT.

This clonotype appeared many times. The genes are TRBV12-3 or TRBV12-4 and TRBJ2-1, with a possible D match to TRBD1 (6 bases). The CDR3 runs 15 residues. The V end was cut by 3 bases, the J end by 6 bases, with 15 bases between. DNA for the CDR3: TGTGCCAGCAGTTTCGAAGGGGGAATAGGCAATGAGCAGTTCTTC. Translation: CASSFEGGIGNEQFF.

V is TRBV9 and J is TRBJ2-7, with a possible D match to TRBD1 (6 bases). Germline V gives CDR1 SGDLS, CDR2 YYNGEE. V was clipped by 2 bases and J by 0 bases, with 9 bases between them. The CDR3 extends over 14 amino acids. The CDR3 nucleotides read TGTGCCAGCAGCGTGGACAGTTCCTCCTACGAGCAGTACTTC. It codes for CASSVDSSSYEQYF. Full variable domain (missing parts from reference TRBV9 and TRBJ2-7): DSGVTQTPKHLITATGQRVTLRCSPRSGDLSVYWYQQSLDQGLQFLIQYYNGEERAKGNILERFSAQQFPDLHSELNLSSLELGDSALYFCASSVDSSSYEQYFGPGTRLTVT.

This clonotype was counted between two and nine times. This chain uses TRBV20-1 with TRBJ2-5; TRBD1 matches 12 bases. The V gene end was trimmed by 3 bases and the J gene end by 5 bases; junction bases not matched to a gene: 7. CDR3 size: 15 residues. In germline, CDR1 is DFQATT, CDR2 SNEGSKA (reference sequence). CDR3 sequence reads: CSARGTGGAWETQYF. Here the CDR3 DNA reads TGCAGTGCTAGGGGGACAGGGGGCGCGTGGGAGACCCAGTACTTC.

This clonotype was recorded many times. J is TRBJ2-7 and V is TRBV12-3 or TRBV12-4; TRBD1 matches at 9 bases. Unmatched junction bases numbered 5, after V lost 1 base and J lost 4 bases. The CDR3 length is 15 residues. In DNA, the CDR3 is TGTGCCAGCAGTTTAGGGACAGGGGTTGGATACGAGCAGTACTTC. Its translation: CASSLGTGVGYEQYF.

V is TRBV7-9 and J is TRBJ1-1; D is possibly TRBD1 (5 bases). Germline CDR1 is SEHNR and CDR2 is FQNEAQ (reference sequence). The CDR3 totals 21 residues. V was pared by 1 base and J by 1 base, with 28 bases between. DNA of the CDR3: TGTGCCAGCAGCTTAGGAGGACACGGCGGACTCCGATTGAGAGGGAACACTGAAGCTTTCTTT. It encodes CASSLGGHGGLRLRGNTEAFF.

This clonotype has ten or more counts. The chain joins TRBV9 to TRBJ2-7, with 8 positions matching TRBD2. With V trimmed by 0 bases and J by 2 bases, 7 bases remained unmatched. The CDR3 sequence is 16 residues long. From germline, CDR1 is SGDLS and CDR2 YYNGEE. The CDR3 coding sequence is TGTGCCAGCAGCGTAGGAGCACTAGCGGAGACCTACGAGCAGTACTTC. It specifies CASSVGALAETYEQYF.

This clonotype occurred many times. V is TRBV20-1 and J is TRBJ2-3; 7 bases are a match to TRBD1. V shed 3 bases, J shed 5 bases, and the junction held 5 bases outside the gene matches. Germline V lookup: CDR1 DFQATT, CDR2 SNEGSKA (reference sequence). The CDR3 extends over 13 amino acids. For the CDR3, the DNA is TGCAGTGCTAGGACAGGGAGTGGAGATACGCAGTATTTT. This translates into CSARTGSGDTQYF.

This clonotype was counted a few times. A much larger clone lies one base from this, so it may be a read error. V and J are TRBV27 and TRBJ1-5; 11 nucleotides line up with TRBD1. The V gene's germline CDR1 is MNHEY and CDR2 SMNVEV (reference sequence). Trimming removed 3 bases from V and 7 bases from J; junction bases left unmatched: 2. CDR3 size: 14 residues. The CDR3 DNA follows: TGTGCCAGCAGTTTGGGACAGGGGGAACAGCCCCAGCATTTT. Protein product: CASSLGQGEQPQHF.

This clonotype was picked up many times. This sequence joins TRBV24-1 and TRBJ2-1; D tentatively reads TRBD1 or TRBD2 (5 bases each). The germline V gene encodes CDR1 KGHDR and CDR2 SFDVKD. There are 13 residues in the CDR3. Trimming took off 6 bases at V and 2 bases at J, with 7 bases between the two ends. The CDR3 spells CATSQGPYNEQFF. The CDR3 DNA reads as TGTGCCACCAGTCAGGGACCCTACAATGAGCAGTTCTTC.

The V and J genes are TRBV5-1 and TRBJ1-1, with D unresolved. The ends were cut back, 2 bases at V and 0 bases at J, with 17 bases in the middle. Per the germline V gene, CDR1 is SGHRS and CDR2 is YFSETQ. The CDR3 covers 17 residues. This CDR3 is CASSFGYQPIMNTEAFF. Written as DNA, the CDR3 is TGCGCCAGCAGCTTTGGGTACCAGCCTATCATGAACACTGAAGCTTTCTTT.

This clonotype was counted many times. This chain uses TRBV2 with TRBJ2-3; D unclear. The CDR3 covers 13 residues. Germline CDR1 SNHLY, CDR2 FYNNEI. Trimming took 6 bases from V and 4 from J, leaving 11 bases between them. The CDR3 DNA follows: TGTGCCAGCAGGGCGGACGCTGCAGATACGCAGTATTTT. It specifies CASRADAADTQYF.